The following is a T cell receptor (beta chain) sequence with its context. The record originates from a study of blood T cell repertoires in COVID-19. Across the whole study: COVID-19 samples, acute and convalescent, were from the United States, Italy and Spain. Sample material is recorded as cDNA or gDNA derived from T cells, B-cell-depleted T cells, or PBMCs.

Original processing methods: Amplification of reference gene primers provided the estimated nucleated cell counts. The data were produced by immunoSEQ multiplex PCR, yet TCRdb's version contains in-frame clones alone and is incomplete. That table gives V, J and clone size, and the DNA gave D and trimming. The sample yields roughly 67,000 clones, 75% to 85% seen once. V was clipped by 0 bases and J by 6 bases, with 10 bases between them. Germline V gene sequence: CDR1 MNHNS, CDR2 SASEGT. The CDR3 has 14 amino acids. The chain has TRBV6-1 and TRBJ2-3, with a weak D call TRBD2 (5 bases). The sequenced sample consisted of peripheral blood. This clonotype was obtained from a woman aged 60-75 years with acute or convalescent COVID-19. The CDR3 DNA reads TGTGCCAGCAGTGAAGCCGGAGGTGGGGATACGCAGTATTTT. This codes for CASSEAGGGDTQYF.